Shown below are 26 T cell receptor beta chains from a single sample sequenced in a study of TIL therapy for anti-PD-1-resistant metastatic lung cancer (dated by TCRdb to the early 2020s). Using bias-controlled multiplex PCR with the immunoSEQ v3 hsTCRB kit, the TCR beta CDR3 regions were amplified from genomic DNA. TCRdb re-hosts the immuneACCESS table, in-frame sequences only. Its copies lack some clones; in the studies checked, an unresolved V gene accounts for under half of them, and the cause for the rest is not known. The table for this sample lists about 59,000 clones; around 70% of them were counted only once. 1.8% of the sample goes to the ten largest clones. The time point label on this specimen signifies: pre-treatment sample, taken before nivolumab and TIL therapy. The sample in question was blood, obtained at baseline. The receptor set was obtained from a person aged 25 to 80 with non-small cell lung cancer.

This clone has a handful of counts. The chain has TRBV29-1 and TRBJ1-1; a weak D match, TRBD1 (6 bases). The CDR3 length is 13 residues. Trimming removed 7 bases from V and 3 bases from J, with 15 bases in between. Germline CDR1 reads SQVTM; CDR2 reads ANQGSEA. CDR3 amino acids: CSATRGGYTEAFF. As DNA, the CDR3 is TGCAGCGCCACCCGAGGGGGATACACTGAAGCTTTCTTT.

This clone turned up a few times. The V gene is TRBV7-3, the J gene TRBJ1-1; D remains ambiguous. V was pared by 4 bases and J by 4 bases, with 10 bases between. The CDR3 runs to 13 residues. The V gene's germline CDR1 is SGHTA and CDR2 FQGTGA. The CDR3 nucleotides are TGTGCCAGCAGCTCGGAGACGCGCACTGAAGCTTTCTTT. Encoded protein: CASSSETRTEAFF.

This chain links TRBV10-2 with TRBJ1-5; 7 nucleotides match TRBD1. Per the germline V gene, CDR1 is WSHSY and CDR2 is SAAADI. CDR3 length: 15 amino acids. Trimming cost V 4 bases and J 0 bases; bases outside gene matches: 3. The CDR3 protein is CASSGGQHSNQPQHF. Here the CDR3 DNA reads TGCGCCAGCAGTGGGGGACAGCATAGCAATCAGCCCCAGCATTTT.

This clone was seen only a few times. This chain's CDR3 is CASLAGSSSGNTIYF. Written as DNA, the CDR3 is TGTGCCAGCCTGGCAGGCTCTTCCTCTGGAAACACCATATATTTT. The J gene is TRBJ1-3, the V gene TRBV6-1; no firm D call. The CDR3 has 15 residues. The V gene's germline CDR1 is MNHNS and CDR2 SASEGT. V lost 8 bases, J lost 0 bases, and 14 bases lay in between.

This clone was picked up a small number of times. The chain combines TRBV2 with TRBJ1-5; D is unclear. With 6 bases removed from V and 4 bases from J, the gap between germline ends came to 13 bases. The germline CDR1 and CDR2 sequences are SNHLY and FYNNEI. CDR3 size: 14 residues. This CDR3 is CASRDGKRNQPQHF. In DNA form, the CDR3 reads TGTGCCAGCAGGGACGGCAAAAGAAATCAGCCCCAGCATTTT. Full variable domain (missing parts from reference TRBV2 and TRBJ1-5): EPEVTQTPSHQVTQMGQEVILRCVPISNHLYFYWYRQILGQKVEFLVSFYNNEISEKSEIFDDQFSVERPDGSNFTLKIRSTKLEDSAMYFCASRDGKRNQPQHFGDGTRLSIL.

This clone was detected only a few times. The J gene is TRBJ2-7, the V gene TRBV10-3; 8 bases map to TRBD2. This CDR3 spans 12 amino acids. Losses at the gene ends were 7 bases for V and 3 bases for J; bases not matched to a gene: 2. CDR1 is ENHRY and CDR2 is SYGVKD in the germline V gene. The DNA of the CDR3 is TGTGCCATCAAGCGGGAGAGCTACGAGCAGTACTTC. Translating it yields CAIKRESYEQYF.

This clone appeared a few times. The rearrangement links TRBV5-1 to TRBJ1-5; weak D call: TRBD1 (6 bases). CDR3 size: 13 residues. Trimming left V 1 base short and J 9 bases short, with 11 bases between. Germline V CDR1 and CDR2: SGHRS, YFSETQ. The CDR3 is CASSLSGDRPQHF. The CDR3 DNA follows: TGCGCCAGCAGCTTGTCAGGGGATCGGCCCCAGCATTTT. Full variable domain (outside the CDR3, taken from reference TRBV5-1 and TRBJ1-5): KAGVTQTPRYLIKTRGQQVTLSCSPISGHRSVSWYQQTPGQGLQFLFEYFSETQRNKGNFPGRFSGRQFSNSRSEMNVSTLELGDSALYLCASSLSGDRPQHFGDGTRLSIL.

The rearrangement uses TRBV7-9 and TRBJ2-3; D is perhaps TRBD2 (6 bases). The V gene lost 5 bases and the J gene lost 2 bases, with 14 bases spanning the gap. The V gene's germline CDR1 is SEHNR and CDR2 FQNEAQ (reference sequence). The CDR3 is 15 amino acids. The chain's CDR3 is CASSRDSPSTDTQYF. The DNA of the CDR3 is TGTGCCAGCAGCCGGGACTCACCATCCACAGATACGCAGTATTTT.

This clone was observed a handful of times. CDR3 DNA: TGTGCCAGCAGCCCCACGCGTGGGGAAGCTTTCTTT. It yields the protein CASSPTRGEAFF. V and J are TRBV7-2 and TRBJ1-1; the D is unclear. Germline V gene sequence: CDR1 SGHTA, CDR2 FQGNSA. The CDR3 consists of 12 residues. Trimming stripped 5 bases from V and 8 bases from J, with 12 bases between.

V and J are TRBV5-4 and TRBJ1-3; tentative D call: TRBD1 (6 bases). The CDR3 runs 18 residues. The V gene's germline CDR1 is SGHNT and CDR2 YYREEE (reference sequence). Trimming took off 0 bases at V and 0 bases at J, with 16 bases between the two ends. The DNA of the CDR3 is TGTGCCAGCAGCTTGGGAGGTCGGGGGGGCTACTCTGGAAACACCATATATTTT. This gives the protein CASSLGGRGGYSGNTIYF.

This rearrangement joins TRBV5-6 to TRBJ1-2, with 7 nucleotides matching TRBD1. V shed 3 bases and J 0 bases; nucleotides not matched to a gene: 5. Germline V lookup: CDR1 SGHDT, CDR2 YYEEEE. This CDR3 spans 15 amino acids. For the CDR3, the DNA is TGTGCCAGCAGCTCGATGGACAGGACTAACTATGGCTACACCTTC. Translating gives CASSSMDRTNYGYTF.

The chain combines TRBV6-4 with TRBJ2-3; weak D call: TRBD2 (5 bases). Trimming removed 5 bases from V and 8 bases from J, with 14 bases in between. The CDR3 extends over 13 amino acids. Germline V gene data show CDR1 as MRHNA and CDR2 as SNTAGT. CDR3 residues: CASSNGGVSTQYF. The CDR3 region has the DNA TGTGCCAGCAGTAACGGAGGAGTGAGTACGCAGTATTTT.

CDR3 sequence: CASSLAYRGTGYNEQFF. CDR3 coding DNA: TGTGCCAGCAGCTTAGCGTATCGGGGGACGGGCTACAATGAGCAGTTCTTC. The chain combines TRBV11-2 with TRBJ2-1; D is perhaps TRBD2 (6 bases). The V gene lost 1 base and the J gene lost 3 bases, with 16 bases spanning the gap. The CDR3 consists of 17 residues. The V gene's germline CDR1 is SGHAT and CDR2 FQNNGV. Based on the CDR3 plus reference TRBV11-2 and TRBJ2-1, the full variable domain is EAGVAQSPRYKIIEKRQSVAFWCNPISGHATLYWYQQILGQGPKLLIQFQNNGVVDDSQLPKDRFSAERLKGVDSTLKIQPAKLEDSAVYLCASSLAYRGTGYNEQFFGPGTRLTVL.

The J gene is TRBJ1-6, the V gene TRBV7-7; no clear D. V gave up 5 bases and J gave up 1 base, with 12 bases separating them. The CDR3 has 16 amino acids. Germline V gene sequence: CDR1 SSHAT, CDR2 FNYEAQ (reference sequence). The CDR3 sequence: CASSHRRTSYNSPLHF. The CDR3 nucleotides are TGTGCCAGCAGCCATCGCAGGACTTCCTATAATTCACCCCTCCACTTT. Together with reference TRBV7-7 and TRBJ1-6, the CDR3 gives the full variable domain: GAGVSQSPRYKVTKRGQDVTLRCDPISSHATLYWYQQALGQGPEFLTYFNYEAQPDKSGLPSDRFSAERPEGSISTLTIQRTEQRDSAMYRCASSHRRTSYNSPLHFGNGTRLTVT.

V usage is TRBV6-1 and J usage is TRBJ2-1; weak D call: TRBD2 (6 bases). The CDR3 consists of 14 residues. The V end was cut by 5 bases, the J end by 10 bases, with 18 bases between. CDR1 and CDR2 (germline): MNHNS, SASEGT. The DNA for the CDR3 is TGTGCCAGCAGTATAGAGGCGGGACCTTGGGAGCAGTTCTTC. Protein sequence: CASSIEAGPWEQFF.

This clone came up a few times. This sequence joins TRBV19 and TRBJ1-5; possibly TRBD1 for D (6 bases). CDR1 is LNHDA, CDR2 SQIVND, per germline (reference sequence). CDR3 size: 15 residues. Trimming pared 7 bases from V and 3 bases from J, leaving 16 bases between. The CDR3 region has the DNA TGTGCCAGTACCCCTGCGACAGGTTACAATCAGCCCCAGCATTTT. It encodes CASTPATGYNQPQHF.

The chain combines TRBV6-5 with TRBJ1-2; 7 bases fit TRBD1. V dropped 5 bases and J dropped 7; count of bases not matched to a gene: 7. The V gene's germline CDR1 is MNHEY and CDR2 SVGAGI. CDR3 length equals 13 residues. The CDR3 DNA reads as TGTGCCAGCAGTCCCACGACAGGGATTGGCTACACCTTC. It encodes CASSPTTGIGYTF.

The rearrangement links TRBV4-2 to TRBJ1-6; maybe TRBD1 (5 bases). CDR3 length: 13 amino acids. Germline V gene data show CDR1 as LGHNA and CDR2 as YNFKEQ. The ends were cut back, 3 bases at V and 9 bases at J, with 9 bases in the middle. The CDR3 loop is CASSQDNSSPLHF. In DNA form, the CDR3 reads TGTGCCAGCAGCCAGGACAATTCTTCACCCCTCCACTTT.

This chain links TRBV10-1 with TRBJ1-5; D may be TRBD1 (5 bases). CDR1 is WNHNN, CDR2 SYGVQD, per germline (reference sequence). The CDR3 is made up of 16 amino acids. V was pared by 5 bases and J by 7 bases, with 21 bases between. CDR3 in DNA: TGCGCCAGCAGTTTTCAACAGGAAAAGGGTTACCAGCCCCAGCATTTT. The encoded protein is CASSFQQEKGYQPQHF.

This clone was observed once. The chain carries TRBV5-1 and TRBJ2-7, with a weak D call TRBD1 (6 bases). The CDR3 consists of 14 residues. V lost 1 base and J 3 bases, leaving 11 bases between the germline ends. The germline V gene encodes CDR1 SGHRS and CDR2 YFSETQ. The CDR3 region is CASSLFTGIYEQYF. As DNA, the CDR3 is TGCGCCAGCAGCTTGTTCACAGGGATCTACGAGCAGTACTTC.

The genes are TRBV27 and TRBJ2-1, with D possibly matching TRBD2 (6 bases). The CDR3 contains 13 residues. The germline CDR1 and CDR2 sequences are MNHEY and SMNVEV (reference sequence). The V and J ends lost 5 bases and 12 bases respectively, with 17 bases between them. CDR3 coding DNA: TGTGCCAGCAGTCCCCGGGGGTATCCGGGGCAGTTCTTC. This codes for CASSPRGYPGQFF.

The gene calls are TRBV19 and TRBJ2-7; perhaps TRBD1 as D (6 bases). The CDR3 is made up of 12 amino acids. The V end was cut by 5 bases, the J end by 6 bases, with 11 bases between. Germline assignment: CDR1 LNHDA and CDR2 SQIVND (reference sequence). CDR3 amino acids: CASSVQGTEQYF. The CDR3 bases are TGTGCCAGTAGTGTACAGGGTACCGAGCAGTACTTC.

The chain uses TRBV27 and TRBJ2-3, with TRBD2 matching over 12 bases. With 5 bases clipped from V and 5 bases from J, the junction kept 11 bases outside the gene matches. The CDR3 spans 17 residues. Germline V gene data show CDR1 as MNHEY and CDR2 as SMNVEV (reference sequence). CDR3 sequence: CASSPLVLAGGIDTQYF. The CDR3 region has the DNA TGTGCCAGCAGTCCCTTGGTACTAGCGGGAGGTATAGATACGCAGTATTTT.

The gene calls are TRBV28 and TRBJ1-2; no clear D. Germline assignment: CDR1 MDHEN and CDR2 SYDVKM. This CDR3 is built from 13 residues. The ends were cut back, 6 bases at V and 0 bases at J, with 8 bases in the middle. For the CDR3, the DNA is TGTGCCAGCAGGGCCAGTACTAACTATGGCTACACCTTC. Encoded protein: CASRASTNYGYTF.

J is TRBJ2-2 and V is TRBV7-9; no clear D. The length of the CDR3 is 13 residues. In germline, CDR1 is SEHNR, CDR2 FQNEAQ (reference sequence). The germline V and J ends were trimmed by 5 bases and 9 bases, with 13 bases remaining between them. The CDR3 spells CASSQESPWELFF. The CDR3 nucleotides are TGTGCCAGCAGCCAAGAATCCCCGTGGGAGCTGTTTTTT.

The chain uses TRBV4-3 and TRBJ1-2; D is possibly TRBD1 (5 bases). The germline V and J ends were trimmed by 1 base and 7 bases, with 16 bases remaining between them. This CDR3 comprises 15 residues. Germline-derived CDR1 and CDR2 are LGHNA and YSLEER. CDR3 loop: CASSQGPIQGGGYTF. As DNA, the CDR3 is TGCGCCAGCAGCCAAGGCCCTATCCAGGGCGGTGGCTACACCTTC.